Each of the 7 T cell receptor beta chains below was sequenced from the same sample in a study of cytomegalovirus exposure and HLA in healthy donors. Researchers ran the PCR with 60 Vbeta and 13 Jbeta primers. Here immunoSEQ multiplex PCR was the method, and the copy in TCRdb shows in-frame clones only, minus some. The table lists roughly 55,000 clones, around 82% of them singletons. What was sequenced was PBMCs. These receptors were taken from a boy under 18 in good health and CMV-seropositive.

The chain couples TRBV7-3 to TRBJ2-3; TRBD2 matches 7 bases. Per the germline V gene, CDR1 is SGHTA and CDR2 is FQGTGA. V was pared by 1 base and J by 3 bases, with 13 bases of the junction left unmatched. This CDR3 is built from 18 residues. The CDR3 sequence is CASSLKTSGRGRTDTQYF. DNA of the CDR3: TGTGCCAGCAGCTTAAAGACCTCTGGGAGGGGAAGGACAGATACGCAGTATTTT.

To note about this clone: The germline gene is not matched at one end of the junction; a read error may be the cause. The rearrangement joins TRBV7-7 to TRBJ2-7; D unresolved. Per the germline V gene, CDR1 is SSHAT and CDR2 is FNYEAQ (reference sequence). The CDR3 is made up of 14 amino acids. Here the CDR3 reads CASSPLRSSYEQYF. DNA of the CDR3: TGTGCTAGCAGCCCCCTCAGAAGCTCCTACGAGCAGTACTTC.

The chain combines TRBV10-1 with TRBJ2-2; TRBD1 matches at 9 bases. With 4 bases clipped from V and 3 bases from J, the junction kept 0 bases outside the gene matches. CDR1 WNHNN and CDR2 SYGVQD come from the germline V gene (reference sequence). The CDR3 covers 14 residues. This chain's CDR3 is CASSGTGDTGELFF. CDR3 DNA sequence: TGCGCCAGCAGTGGGACAGGGGACACCGGGGAGCTGTTTTTT.

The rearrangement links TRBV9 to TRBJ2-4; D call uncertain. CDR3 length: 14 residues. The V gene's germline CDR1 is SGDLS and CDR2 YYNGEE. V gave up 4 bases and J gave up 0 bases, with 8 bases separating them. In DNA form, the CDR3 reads TGTGCCAGCAGCCCCTCGTTAGCCAAAAACATTCAGTACTTC. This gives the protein CASSPSLAKNIQYF.

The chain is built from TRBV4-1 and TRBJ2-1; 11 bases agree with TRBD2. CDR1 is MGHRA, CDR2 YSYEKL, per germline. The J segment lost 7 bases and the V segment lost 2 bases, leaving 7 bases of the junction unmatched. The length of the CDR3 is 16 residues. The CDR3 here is CASSQPLAGGGNEQFF. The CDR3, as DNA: TGCGCCAGCAGCCAACCTCTAGCGGGGGGAGGGAATGAGCAGTTCTTC.

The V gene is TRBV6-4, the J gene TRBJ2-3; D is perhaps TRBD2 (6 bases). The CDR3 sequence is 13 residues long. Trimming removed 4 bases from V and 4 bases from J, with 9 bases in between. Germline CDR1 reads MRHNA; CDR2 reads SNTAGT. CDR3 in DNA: TGTGCCAGCAGTGGCGGGGAGGCAGATACGCAGTATTTT. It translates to CASSGGEADTQYF.

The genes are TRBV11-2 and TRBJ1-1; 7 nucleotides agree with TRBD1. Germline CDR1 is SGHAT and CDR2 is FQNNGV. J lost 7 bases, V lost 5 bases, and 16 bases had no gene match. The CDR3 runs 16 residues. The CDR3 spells CASSPGPYRGTYEAFF. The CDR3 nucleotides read TGTGCCAGCAGCCCCGGGCCTTACAGGGGCACATATGAAGCTTTCTTT.